This TCR beta chain appears in the sequencing data of a study of cytomegalovirus exposure and HLA in healthy donors. Study results and limitations: The study listed 164 cytomegalovirus-associated TCR beta chains.

V trimming: 4 bases; J trimming: 7 bases; junction bases outside the gene matches: 2. This CDR3 is 13 amino acids long. Looked up from germline, CDR1 is WSHSY and CDR2 is SAAADI. This clone appeared a few times. Its cognate antigen is unknown. PCR amplification relied on 60 Vbeta primers (plus 13 Jbeta primers). Method: immunoSEQ multiplex PCR; TCRdb's copy keeps in-frame clones and lacks some. The sample includes over 150,000 clones, 68% seen only once; the top ten take about 2.5%. The receptor was isolated from a middle-aged woman in good health and CMV-seropositive. The sequencing sample was made of PBMCs. J is TRBJ1-5 and V is TRBV10-2; 9 bases agree with TRBD1. Here the CDR3 DNA reads TGCGCCAGCAGTGGGGACAGGGTACAGCCCCAGCATTTT. Its translation: CASSGDRVQPQHF.